This TCR beta chain comes out of a study of beta chain features in type 1 diabetes. General study points: Type 1 diabetes patients had TCRB CDR3s that were shorter (moderately but significantly so) in all four CD4+ subsets.

Reverse transcription of all isolated RNA meant that expressed TCRB transcripts were sequenced. Profiling relied on immunoSEQ multiplex PCR, and the TCRdb table lists in-frame clones only, not all of them. Of just over 450,000 clones listed, 25% to 35% are singletons. To note about this clone: The target antigen is unknown.

Germline V gives CDR1 LGHNA, CDR2 YNFKEQ. The CDR3 runs to 16 residues. Trimming cost V 0 bases and J 1 base, with 13 bases left between them. The sequenced sample consisted of naive CD4+ T cells from blood. The V call is TRBV4-2, the J call TRBJ2-7; tentative D call: TRBD1 (5 bases). The source is a man aged 18 to 30 in good health. The CDR3 reads CASSQDLGAGSYEQYF. The CDR3 DNA reads TGTGCCAGCAGCCAAGATCTAGGGGCAGGGTCCTACGAGCAGTACTTC.